This T cell receptor (beta chain) is drawn from a study of beta chain features in type 1 diabetes. General observations from the study: Shortening that was moderate but significant affected the TCRB CDR3s of Type 1 diabetes patients in all four CD4+ subsets.

V gave up 1 base and J gave up 6 bases; unmatched junction bases: 6. CDR3 length: 14 amino acids. From germline, CDR1 is SGHAT and CDR2 FQNNGV. Of the isolated RNA, all was reverse transcribed, and so the sequenced material was expressed TCRB transcripts. Assay: immunoSEQ multiplex PCR; the TCRdb copy retains only in-frame clones and omits some. The sample has around 150,000 clones; 6.5% to 10% are singletons. As regards this clone: The antigen remains undetermined.

The TCR originated in a woman aged 18-30 years with type 1 diabetes. This chain links TRBV11-2 with TRBJ2-7; 7 positions agree with TRBD2. The sequenced material came from central memory CD4+ T cells from blood. In DNA, the CDR3 is TGTGCCAGCAGCTTAGCCGTAGGGAGGGTCGAGCAGTACTTC. As protein: CASSLAVGRVEQYF.